The 19 T cell receptor beta chains below were found in one sample sequenced in a study of blood T cell repertoires in COVID-19. Clones were sequenced by immunoSEQ multiplex PCR, and TCRdb holds only the in-frame ones, with some missing. The sample shows about 140,000 clones, over 80% of them seen only once. Sample: peripheral blood. These receptors came from a woman older than 75 with acute or convalescent COVID-19.

V usage is TRBV4-2 and J usage is TRBJ2-1; D is ambiguous. There are 11 residues in the CDR3. The V gene lost 1 base and the J gene lost 8 bases, with 3 bases spanning the gap. Germline-derived CDR1 and CDR2 are LGHNA and YNFKEQ. The CDR3 sequence is CASSQAYEQFF. CDR3 coding DNA: TGTGCCAGCAGCCAAGCTTATGAGCAGTTCTTC.

The rearrangement links TRBV18 to TRBJ1-5; no reliable D call. V lost 5 bases and J lost 3, with 17 bases in between. CDR1 and CDR2 from the germline V gene are KGHSH and LQKENI. This CDR3 is built from 16 residues. The CDR3 DNA reads TGTGCCAGCTCATCCGTAGCCCTCTCCCACAATCAGCCCCAGCATTTT. Translated: CASSSVALSHNQPQHF.

The chain uses TRBV2 and TRBJ2-2, with D unclear. The CDR3 covers 14 residues. The V gene lost 8 bases and the J gene lost 0 bases, with 10 bases spanning the gap. The germline V gene has CDR1 SNHLY and CDR2 FYNNEI. The DNA for the CDR3 is TGTGCCAGCGGTAGGCTAGCGAACACCGGGGAGCTGTTTTTT. This encodes CASGRLANTGELFF. Looking up the rest from reference TRBV2 and TRBJ2-2 gives the full variable domain: EPEVTQTPSHQVTQMGQEVILRCVPISNHLYFYWYRQILGQKVEFLVSFYNNEISEKSEIFDDQFSVERPDGSNFTLKIRSTKLEDSAMYFCASGRLANTGELFFGEGSRLTVL.

V and J are TRBV20-1 and TRBJ1-2; TRBD1 is a possible D gene (5 bases). Trimming removed 5 bases at V and 5 bases at J, with 9 bases between. The CDR3 runs 11 residues. The germline CDR1 and CDR2 sequences are DFQATT and SNEGSKA (reference sequence). The DNA of the CDR3 is TGCAGTGCTTTTGACAGATATGGCTACACCTTC. Protein: CSAFDRYGYTF.

The chain uses TRBV7-8 and TRBJ1-1; D not certain. Germline CDR1 reads SGHVS; CDR2 reads FQNEAQ. V gave up 0 bases and J gave up 3 bases, with 14 bases separating them. The CDR3 is made up of 16 amino acids. This CDR3 reads CASSLARSMIYTEAFF. The CDR3 coding sequence is TGTGCCAGCAGCTTAGCGAGGTCCATGATTTACACTGAAGCTTTCTTT.

This chain uses TRBV5-1 with TRBJ1-4; D is uncertain. This CDR3 comprises 14 residues. Germline CDR1 SGHRS, CDR2 YFSETQ. V lost 0 bases, J lost 4 bases, and 7 bases lay in between. In DNA form, the CDR3 reads TGCGCCAGCAGCTTGGGAACGGGTAATGAAAAACTGTTTTTT. Translating gives CASSLGTGNEKLFF. Supplemented by reference TRBV5-1 and TRBJ1-4, the full variable domain reads KAGVTQTPRYLIKTRGQQVTLSCSPISGHRSVSWYQQTPGQGLQFLFEYFSETQRNKGNFPGRFSGRQFSNSRSEMNVSTLELGDSALYLCASSLGTGNEKLFFGSGTQLSVL.

The chain couples TRBV18 to TRBJ2-1; 7 bases fit TRBD1. The CDR3 consists of 14 residues. Germline V gives CDR1 KGHSH, CDR2 LQKENI. V was pared by 6 bases and J by 7 bases, with 9 bases of the junction left unmatched. The CDR3: CASSRQGKGNEQFF. In DNA, the CDR3 is TGTGCCAGCTCGCGACAGGGAAAGGGGAATGAGCAGTTCTTC.

J is TRBJ1-2 and V is TRBV3-1 (or the pseudogene TRBV3-2); no firm D call. V was clipped by 3 bases and J by 8 bases, with 25 bases between them. The CDR3 has 17 amino acids. The germline V gene has CDR1 LGHDT and CDR2 YNNKEL (reference sequence). The CDR3 spells CASSHTTTPGSAGGYTF. Written as DNA, the CDR3 is TGTGCCAGCAGCCATACCACAACGCCCGGGAGCGCGGGGGGCTACACCTTC.

V gene TRBV7-9 combines with J gene TRBJ1-2; TRBD1 matches at 7 bases. The CDR3 consists of 17 residues. With V trimmed by 2 bases and J by 4 bases, 13 bases remained unmatched. The V gene's germline CDR1 is SEHNR and CDR2 FQNEAQ (reference sequence). The CDR3, as DNA: TGTGCCAGCAGCTTAAGGATGGTGGCAGGGGGAGCCTATGGCTACACCTTC. This sequence encodes CASSLRMVAGGAYGYTF.

The chain carries TRBV10-2 and TRBJ2-1, with 7 positions matching TRBD2. The CDR3 extends over 16 amino acids. With V trimmed by 3 bases and J by 4 bases, 9 bases remained unmatched. Germline V gives CDR1 WSHSY, CDR2 SAAADI. The CDR3 protein is CASSDPRYSGYNEQFF. The CDR3 DNA reads as TGCGCCAGCAGTGACCCGAGGTATAGCGGGTACAATGAGCAGTTCTTC.

The chain has TRBV9 and TRBJ1-1; 7 positions match TRBD1. Trimming cost V 2 bases and J 1 base; bases outside gene matches: 2. The germline V gene encodes CDR1 SGDLS and CDR2 YYNGEE. CDR3 length equals 14 residues. DNA of the CDR3: TGTGCCAGCAGCGTGGAGGGGGCGAACACTGAAGCTTTCTTT. This codes for CASSVEGANTEAFF.

This clone turned up a few times. V usage is TRBV5-5 and J usage is TRBJ1-1; perhaps TRBD1 as D (5 bases). CDR3 size: 15 residues. Trimming cost V 4 bases and J 1 base, with 14 bases left between them. Germline CDR1 and CDR2: SGHKS and YYEKEE (reference sequence). CDR3 in amino acids: CASSLWGRQNTEAFF. The CDR3, as DNA: TGTGCCAGCAGCCTATGGGGGAGGCAGAACACTGAAGCTTTCTTT.

The V and J genes are TRBV14 and TRBJ2-7; D might be TRBD1 (6 bases). The CDR3 spans 15 residues. Trimming shortened V by 4 bases and J by 0 bases, and 13 bases separated the two germline ends. Looked up from germline, CDR1 is SGHDN and CDR2 is FVKESK. CDR3: CASSRPGAPSYEQYF. The CDR3 coding sequence is TGTGCCAGCAGCCGCCCAGGGGCTCCCTCCTACGAGCAGTACTTC.

V usage is TRBV5-1 and J usage is TRBJ1-5; D remains unclear. CDR1 and CDR2 (germline): SGHRS, YFSETQ. This CDR3 is 15 amino acids long. Trimming left V 0 bases short and J 2 bases short, with 9 bases between. This chain's CDR3 is CASSLGELGNQPQHF. DNA of the CDR3: TGCGCCAGCAGCTTGGGGGAGTTGGGCAATCAGCCCCAGCATTTT.

A note on this clone: The junction shows a germline mismatch at one end, possibly a read error. The V gene is TRBV18, the J gene TRBJ1-3; tentative D call: TRBD1 (6 bases). The V gene's germline CDR1 is KGHSH and CDR2 LQKENI. The CDR3 spans 13 residues. The CDR3 DNA reads as TGTGCCAGCTCACCACGACAGGAAGGGACCAAAGATTTT. The encoded protein is CASSPRQEGTKDF.

J is TRBJ2-3 and V is TRBV5-1; TRBD2 matches at 12 bases. The CDR3 has 16 residues. The J segment lost 5 bases and the V segment lost 4 bases, leaving 8 bases of the junction unmatched. Germline CDR1 SGHRS, CDR2 YFSETQ. The CDR3 is CASSTLAGGPKDTQYF. In DNA form, the CDR3 reads TGCGCCAGCAGCACCCTAGCGGGGGGGCCGAAAGATACGCAGTATTTT.

This rearrangement joins TRBV2 to TRBJ1-2; weak D call: TRBD1 (6 bases). CDR1 SNHLY and CDR2 FYNNEI come from the germline V gene. CDR3 length: 14 amino acids. V shed 4 bases and J shed 1 base, with 10 bases lying between them. CDR3 sequence reads: CASSVGDNNYGYTF. The CDR3 DNA reads as TGTGCCAGCAGTGTAGGGGACAATAACTATGGCTACACCTTC.

This clone was counted between two and nine times. The rearrangement joins TRBV2 to TRBJ1-4; 9 bases are shared with TRBD1. With 5 bases clipped from V and 4 bases from J, the junction kept 5 bases outside the gene matches. This CDR3 is built from 15 residues. Germline CDR1 reads SNHLY; CDR2 reads FYNNEI. CDR3 sequence reads: CASSWTGVNNEKLFF. The CDR3 DNA reads TGTGCCAGCAGTTGGACAGGGGTGAATAATGAAAAACTGTTTTTT. The complete variable domain, with remaining parts taken from reference TRBV2 and TRBJ1-4, reads EPEVTQTPSHQVTQMGQEVILRCVPISNHLYFYWYRQILGQKVEFLVSFYNNEISEKSEIFDDQFSVERPDGSNFTLKIRSTKLEDSAMYFCASSWTGVNNEKLFFGSGTQLSVL.

The chain combines TRBV5-5 with TRBJ1-2, with 9 bases aligning to TRBD1. With 7 bases clipped from V and 4 bases from J, the junction kept 14 bases outside the gene matches. Germline values: CDR1 SGHKS, CDR2 YYEKEE (reference sequence). This CDR3 is built from 16 residues. The CDR3 DNA reads TGTGCCAGCGCCCCGGGCGGGACAGGGCCCTCCTATGGCTACACCTTC. Its protein product is CASAPGGTGPSYGYTF. The complete variable domain, with remaining parts taken from reference TRBV5-5 and TRBJ1-2, reads DAGVTQSPTHLIKTRGQQVTLRCSPISGHKSVSWYQQVLGQGPQFIFQYYEKEERGRGNFPDRFSARQFPNYSSELNVNALLLGDSALYLCASAPGGTGPSYGYTFGSGTRLTVV.